A single sample gave rise to the 19 T cell receptor beta chains below, sequenced in a study of CD8 T cells in ankylosing spondylitis (dated by TCRdb to between 2016 and 2019). Libraries were constructed by 5' RACE. The listed sequencing device is Illumina HiSeq 2500. The public sequencing data were trimmed at Q25 with fastp and processed into clonotypes with MiXCR by TCRdb, which kept only in-frame beta chains. Duplicate CDR3 protein sequences are folded into a single record with the most common DNA and genes. The sample yields approximately 150,000 distinct CDR3 sequences; roughly 30% were counted once. The ten largest account for about 5.5% of the sample. The sample comprised synovial fluid, either unsorted or a sorted T cell fraction (not recorded which). These receptors all come from a male donor with ankylosing spondylitis.

Regarding this clonotype: The junction and the germline gene differ at one end; a read error may be behind it. The chain links TRBV3-1 to TRBJ2-7; D remains unclear. The CDR3 runs 14 residues. CDR1 and CDR2 (germline): LGHDT, YNNKEL (reference sequence). DNA of the CDR3: TGTGTCAGCAGCCAAGATTCCTACTCCCACGAGCAGTACTTC. Translation: CVSSQDSYSHEQYF.

The rearrangement joins TRBV5-1 to TRBJ1-5; 10 nucleotides match TRBD1. The CDR3 is made up of 14 amino acids. Germline V gene lookup returns CDR1 SGHRS and CDR2 YFSETQ. Trimming removed 4 bases from V and 5 bases from J; junction bases left unmatched: 3. CDR3 nucleotide sequence: TGCGCCAGCAGCCGTGGGACAGGGGATCAGCCCCAGCATTTT. This gives the protein CASSRGTGDQPQHF. Combining the CDR3 with reference TRBV5-1 and TRBJ1-5 gives the whole variable domain KAGVTQTPRYLIKTRGQQVTLSCSPISGHRSVSWYQQTPGQGLQFLFEYFSETQRNKGNFPGRFSGRQFSNSRSEMNVSTLELGDSALYLCASSRGTGDQPQHFGDGTRLSIL.

The chain recombines TRBV20-1 with TRBJ1-1; possibly TRBD1 for D (5 bases). CDR1 and CDR2 from the germline V gene are DFQATT and SNEGSKA (reference sequence). The length of the CDR3 is 11 residues. Trimming left V 0 bases short and J 7 bases short, with 6 bases between. CDR3 region: CSARDRGEAFF. The CDR3 DNA sequence: TGCAGTGCTAGAGATAGGGGTGAAGCTTTCTTT.

This clonotype was recorded a few times. This chain uses TRBV25-1 with TRBJ1-1; TRBD1 is a possible D gene (5 bases). The CDR3 loop spans 15 amino acids. The V gene lost 4 bases and the J gene lost 2 bases, with 14 bases spanning the gap. CDR1 and CDR2 from the germline V gene are MGHDK and SYGVNS. The DNA for the CDR3 is TGTGCCAGCAGTGCCCGGACACTTTTAAACACTGAAGCTTTCTTT. This encodes CASSARTLLNTEAFF.

This clonotype was counted at least ten times. J is TRBJ1-6 and V is TRBV18; TRBD1 agrees at 7 bases. The CDR3 totals 14 residues. V lost 3 bases to trimming and J lost 10 bases; unmatched junction nucleotides: 6. Germline V CDR1 and CDR2: KGHSH, LQKENI. CDR3 DNA: TGTGCCAGCTCACCTTCCGACAGGGACTCACCCCTCCACTTT. It is translated as CASSPSDRDSPLHF.

The chain joins TRBV27 to TRBJ1-1; TRBD1 matches 7 bases. The CDR3 totals 15 residues. Germline V gene sequence: CDR1 MNHEY, CDR2 SMNVEV (reference sequence). V shed 3 bases, J shed 2 bases, and the junction held 6 bases outside the gene matches. The CDR3 region has the DNA TGTGCCAGCAGTTTGGAGGGGGCGGGAAACACTGAAGCTTTCTTT. Encoded protein: CASSLEGAGNTEAFF.

This chain connects TRBV20-1 to TRBJ2-3, with 12 bases identical to TRBD2. The CDR3 has 15 residues. Germline lookup yields CDR1 DFQATT and CDR2 SNEGSKA (reference sequence). J was trimmed by 5 bases and V by 1 base; bases with no gene match: 4. CDR3 coding DNA: TGCAGTGCTAGAGCTAGCGGGGGGGCCGGAGATACGCAGTATTTT. Translation: CSARASGGAGDTQYF.

This clonotype appeared a few times. V is TRBV12-3 or TRBV12-4 and J is TRBJ1-1; no firm D call. CDR3 length: 12 amino acids. Trimming stripped 5 bases from V and 5 bases from J, with 9 bases between. In DNA, the CDR3 is TGTGCCAGCAGTCGCCACGGTACTGAAGCTTTCTTT. It yields the protein CASSRHGTEAFF.

This clonotype was observed at least ten times. The chain carries TRBV11-2 and TRBJ2-5; D not resolved. The V end lost 0 bases, the J end lost 3 bases, and 5 bases lay between the germline ends. The CDR3 spans 13 residues. Germline CDR1 and CDR2: SGHAT and FQNNGV. The CDR3: CASSLEPEETQYF. The CDR3, as DNA: TGTGCCAGCAGCTTAGAACCAGAAGAGACCCAGTACTTC.

This clonotype was seen a handful of times. The J gene is TRBJ1-6, the V gene TRBV27, with D uncertain. Per germline, CDR1 MNHEY and CDR2 SMNVEV (reference sequence). The CDR3 is 15 residues long. Deletions cut 5 bases from V and 2 bases from J, with 10 bases between. CDR3 in DNA: TGTGCCAGCAGTGGGAAGAGTCCCTATAATTCACCCCTCCACTTT. It encodes CASSGKSPYNSPLHF.

This chain connects TRBV7-3 to TRBJ2-2; 8 bases map to TRBD1. Trimming took 2 bases from V and 6 from J; bases not matched to a gene: 20. CDR3 length: 20 amino acids. Per germline, CDR1 SGHTA and CDR2 FQGTGA. The CDR3 protein is CASSLATGTGHRRTSGELFF. As DNA, the CDR3 is TGTGCCAGCAGCTTAGCAACCGGGACAGGACACCGAAGGACATCCGGGGAGCTGTTTTTT.

This clonotype was seen more than once but under ten times. The chain links TRBV20-1 to TRBJ2-7; TRBD1 might be the D (5 bases). V shed 1 base and J shed 5 bases, with 12 bases lying between them. The CDR3 loop spans 13 amino acids. CDR1 is DFQATT and CDR2 is SNEGSKA in the germline V gene (reference sequence). CDR3 nucleotide sequence: TGCAGTGCTAGAGGCAGGGTACTCGACGAGCAGTACTTC. This gives the protein CSARGRVLDEQYF.

This chain joins TRBV20-1 and TRBJ2-1; 7 nucleotides agree with TRBD2. Looked up from germline, CDR1 is DFQATT and CDR2 is SNEGSKA (reference sequence). With V trimmed by 0 bases and J by 1 base, 9 bases remained unmatched. The CDR3 sequence is 17 residues long. CDR3 protein: CSARDWSLAVSYNEQFF. DNA of the CDR3: TGCAGTGCTAGAGATTGGAGCCTAGCGGTTTCCTACAATGAGCAGTTCTTC.

The chain links TRBV7-2 to TRBJ2-3; tentative D call: TRBD2 (6 bases). Germline-derived CDR1 and CDR2 are SGHTA and FQGNSA. Trimming removed 4 bases from V and 5 bases from J, with 7 bases in between. This CDR3 has 12 amino acids. The CDR3 reads CASSSGLDTQYF. The CDR3 coding sequence is TGTGCCAGCAGCTCGGGACTAGATACGCAGTATTTT.

V is TRBV5-1 and J is TRBJ2-3, with D possibly TRBD1 on 6 matching bases. The CDR3 loop spans 16 amino acids. Germline-derived CDR1 and CDR2 are SGHRS and YFSETQ. Trimming took off 0 bases at V and 4 bases at J, with 15 bases between the two ends. The CDR3 DNA reads TGCGCCAGCAGCTTGGCGATACAGGGTCTTGCAGATACGCAGTATTTT. Translation gives CASSLAIQGLADTQYF.

The V and J genes are TRBV28 and TRBJ1-6; D gene uncertain. V lost 7 bases and J lost 10, with 14 bases in between. Germline loops: CDR1 MDHEN, CDR2 SYDVKM. This CDR3 contains 13 residues. This chain's CDR3 is CASKLGLRSPLHF. The CDR3 bases are TGTGCCAGCAAGTTAGGGCTCAGGTCACCCCTCCACTTT.

The chain couples TRBV11-2 to TRBJ1-1; 10 bases map to TRBD1. The CDR3 is 15 residues long. Germline CDR1 reads SGHAT; CDR2 reads FQNNGV. After removal of 4 bases from V and 5 bases from J, the junction contained 7 bases not matched to a gene. For the CDR3, the DNA is TGTGCCAGCAGCTCACAGGACAGGGGGAGTACTGAAGCTTTCTTT. It is translated as CASSSQDRGSTEAFF. Full variable domain (rest looked up from reference TRBV11-2 and TRBJ1-1): EAGVAQSPRYKIIEKRQSVAFWCNPISGHATLYWYQQILGQGPKLLIQFQNNGVVDDSQLPKDRFSAERLKGVDSTLKIQPAKLEDSAVYLCASSSQDRGSTEAFFGQGTRLTVV.

This clonotype was observed once. CDR3 protein: CASSESGGIYEQYF. The CDR3 bases are TGTGCCAGCAGTGAAAGCGGGGGGATCTACGAGCAGTACTTC. V gene TRBV6-1 combines with J gene TRBJ2-7, with 9 bases that match TRBD2. Germline loops: CDR1 MNHNS, CDR2 SASEGT. This CDR3 contains 14 residues. V lost 2 bases, J lost 3 bases, and 2 bases stayed unmatched.

V gene TRBV5-1 combines with J gene TRBJ2-3; 11 bases are a match to TRBD1. J lost 1 base, V lost 4 bases, and 2 bases had no gene match. CDR3 length: 15 amino acids. Germline-derived CDR1 and CDR2 are SGHRS and YFSETQ. This chain's CDR3 is CASSAGQGGTDTQYF. CDR3 bases: TGCGCCAGCAGCGCGGGACAGGGGGGCACAGATACGCAGTATTTT.